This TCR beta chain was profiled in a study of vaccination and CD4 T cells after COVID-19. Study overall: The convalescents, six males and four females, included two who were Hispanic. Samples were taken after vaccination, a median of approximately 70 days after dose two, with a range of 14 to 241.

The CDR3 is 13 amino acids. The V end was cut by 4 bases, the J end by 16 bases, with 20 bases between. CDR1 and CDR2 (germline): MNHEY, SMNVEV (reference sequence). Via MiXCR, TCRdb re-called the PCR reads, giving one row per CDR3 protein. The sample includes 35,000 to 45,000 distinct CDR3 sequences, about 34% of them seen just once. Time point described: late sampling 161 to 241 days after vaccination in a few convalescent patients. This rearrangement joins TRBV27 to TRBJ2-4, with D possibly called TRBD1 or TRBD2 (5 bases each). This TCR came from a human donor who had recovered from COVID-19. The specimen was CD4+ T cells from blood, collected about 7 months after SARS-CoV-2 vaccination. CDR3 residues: CASSSIRDGPTYF. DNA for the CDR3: TGTGCCAGCAGTTCAATCCGGGACGGCCCTACATACTTC.